A selection of T cell receptor beta chains follows, all from one sample in a study of T cell changes during pregnancy in multiple sclerosis. TCRdb's copy holds only in-frame clones and misses some; the assay was immunoSEQ multiplex PCR. This sample yields tens of thousands of clones, of which roughly 90% are seen a single time; about 11% belongs to the top ten. The sequencing here drew on CD8+ T cells from peripheral blood mononuclear cells, taken in the third trimester of pregnancy. These receptors were obtained from a female donor with multiple sclerosis, enrolled in a pregnancy study. The CDR3 runs from the conserved cysteine through the conserved F or W. Fields, in order: V gene, D gene, CDR3 protein. The D gene is left open where the match is weak.

>TRBV11-2|-
CACTGLFEQYF
>TRBV6-6|-
CASSYSTLLATDTQYF
>TRBV7-9|TRBD2
CASSLESGAYNEQFF
>TRBV5-5|TRBD2
CASSPGLGYYEQYF
>TRBV6-4|-
CASSPDTTSYGYTF
>TRBV29-1|-
CSGREVTNPEVDTQYF
>TRBV10-3|-
CAIKSSDDSYEQYF
>TRBV30|TRBD1
CAWSWTGDYNEQFF
>TRBV5-1|-
CASSLGFGSSGNTIYF
>TRBV2|-
CASKEGGKSSYEQYF
>TRBV25-1|-
CASREGRLTDTQYF
>TRBV7-6|-
CASSLVRGDLGTQYF
>TRBV11-2|-
CASSSRTDYGYTF
>TRBV18|-
CASSPPGAGTDTQYF
>TRBV5-4|TRBD1
CASSTGTVAEQYF
>TRBV7-9|-
CASSADGYEQYF
>TRBV5-1|-
CASSLTDYGYTF
>TRBV7-6|-
CASSLHFRRTATYNEQFF
>TRBV12-5|-
CASGLVLVGRLDEQYF
>TRBV6-1|-
CASSQTGGRAEAFF
>TRBV6-1|TRBD2
CASSELAGVDEQYF
>TRBV30|-
CASDMTGMTEAFF